This paragraph covers one T cell receptor beta chain sequence. Its antigen is undetermined. The data originate from a study of shared clonotypes between healthy human individuals. HIV-negative, healthy adults without recent acute infections or vaccinations were the donors. Everyone who donated was a Caucasian adult who lived in Nashville, Tennessee. Study-wide results and caveats: In having few donors, the study represented limited genetic and exposure-history diversity.

Trimming left V 1 base short and J 1 base short, with 7 bases between. Germline V CDR1 and CDR2: LGHNA, YSLEER. This CDR3 spans 15 amino acids. TCRdb keeps only in-frame clones here, not all; method: immunoSEQ multiplex PCR. Here the sample spans about 490,000 clones, around 73% being singletons. Material for sequencing was PBMCs. The source is a woman aged 40 to 50 in good health. Some clones in this sample may be carry-over from other donors' samples. The V and J genes are TRBV4-3 and TRBJ2-2; D not certain. CDR3 residues: CASSQVLWNTGELFF. CDR3 bases: TGCGCCAGCAGCCAAGTGCTATGGAACACCGGGGAGCTGTTTTTT.